The 15 T cell receptor beta chains below were found in one sample sequenced in a study of cytotoxic CD8 clonotypes in ibrutinib-treated CLL. Assay used: immunoSEQ multiplex PCR; TCRdb lists only in-frame clones, some missing. The repertoire holds 35,000 to 50,000 clones, almost 70% seen once, with roughly 14% in the top ten. The sequenced sample was PBMCs, obtained after 12 months of ibrutinib treatment. The receptors were gathered from a human donor with chronic lymphocytic leukemia.

In this sample, this clone turned up a few times. This chain connects TRBV4-2 to TRBJ2-7; D gene ambiguous. Germline V gene data show CDR1 as LGHNA and CDR2 as YNFKEQ. The V and J ends lost 1 base and 7 bases respectively, with 14 bases between them. This CDR3 contains 14 residues. The CDR3 reads CASSQGFISAEQYF. CDR3 DNA: TGTGCCAGCAGCCAAGGCTTCATAAGTGCGGAGCAGTACTTC.

This clone was counted a single time. The rearrangement joins TRBV5-4 to TRBJ2-3; D unresolved. Germline V lookup: CDR1 SGHNT, CDR2 YYREEE (reference sequence). CDR3 length: 12 amino acids. V lost 4 bases and J 9 bases, leaving 12 bases between the germline ends. CDR3 nucleotides: TGTGCCAGCAGCCAAGATTCCCGAACGCAGTATTTT. It encodes CASSQDSRTQYF.

The DNA for the CDR3 is TGTGCCATCGATTCGGGCGCGGGCGGCTACACCTTC. Translation: CAIDSGAGGYTF. V usage is TRBV10-3 and J usage is TRBJ1-2, with D uncertain. The CDR3 consists of 12 residues. In germline, CDR1 is ENHRY, CDR2 SYGVKD. The germline V and J ends were trimmed by 8 bases and 8 bases, with 15 bases remaining between them.

The table lists this clone with a few counts. This sequence joins TRBV7-6 and TRBJ1-4, with 7 positions matching TRBD1. The trim removed 5 bases at V and 4 bases at J, leaving 7 bases unmatched. From germline, CDR1 is SGHVS and CDR2 FNYEAQ. The CDR3 is 15 amino acids. CDR3 loop: CASSTPTGINEKLFF. In nucleotides, the CDR3 is TGTGCCAGCAGCACCCCGACAGGGATTAATGAAAAACTGTTTTTT.

The chain recombines TRBV27 with TRBJ2-1; D is possibly TRBD2 (5 bases). V was pared by 3 bases and J by 5 bases, with 8 bases between. The CDR3 is 13 amino acids. CDR1 MNHEY and CDR2 SMNVEV come from the germline V gene (reference sequence). The DNA for the CDR3 is TGTGCCAGCAGTTTCCAAGCGGACAATGAGCAGTTCTTC. This encodes CASSFQADNEQFF.

The J gene is TRBJ1-5, the V gene TRBV28; 10 nucleotides agree with TRBD1. CDR1 and CDR2 from the germline V gene are MDHEN and SYDVKM. Trimming at V came to 7 bases and at J to 3 bases, leaving 18 bases not matched to a gene. The CDR3 length is 19 residues. CDR3 nucleotide sequence: TGTGCCAGCACCCCAAGGACAGGGGGTCACCCAAGGGACAATCAGCCCCAGCATTTT. This encodes CASTPRTGGHPRDNQPQHF.

V and J are TRBV18 and TRBJ1-2; 7 bases are a match to TRBD1. V trimming: 6 bases; J trimming: 7 bases; junction bases outside the gene matches: 14. CDR1 is KGHSH, CDR2 LQKENI, per germline. This CDR3 is 15 amino acids long. In DNA, the CDR3 is TGTGCCAGCTCCGATTCCCCAGGGACAGTAATTGGCTACACCTTC. Its translation is CASSDSPGTVIGYTF.

The chain joins TRBV9 to TRBJ2-2, with 9 bases matching TRBD2. The CDR3 loop spans 15 amino acids. V lost 5 bases, J lost 7 bases, and 9 bases stayed unmatched. Germline values: CDR1 SGDLS, CDR2 YYNGEE. The CDR3 here is CASRYSGSNDGELFF. In DNA form, the CDR3 reads TGTGCCAGCAGATATAGCGGGAGTAACGACGGGGAGCTGTTTTTT. The full variable domain, in which reference TRBV9 and TRBJ2-2 provide the parts outside the CDR3, is DSGVTQTPKHLITATGQRVTLRCSPRSGDLSVYWYQQSLDQGLQFLIQYYNGEERAKGNILERFSAQQFPDLHSELNLSSLELGDSALYFCASRYSGSNDGELFFGEGSRLTVL.

The chain uses TRBV4-3 and TRBJ2-7, with D perhaps TRBD1 (7 bases). Trimming stripped 4 bases from V and 3 bases from J, with 10 bases between. The germline V gene has CDR1 LGHNA and CDR2 YSLEER. There are 13 residues in the CDR3. CDR3 amino acids: CASSPQGGYEQYF. CDR3 in DNA: TGCGCCAGCAGCCCGCAGGGGGGCTACGAGCAGTACTTC.

There are a few counts of this clone. The chain is built from TRBV10-2 and TRBJ1-5; the D gene is possibly TRBD1 (6 bases). The CDR3 is 13 residues long. Per the germline V gene, CDR1 is WSHSY and CDR2 is SAAADI. V shed 6 bases and J shed 9 bases, with 15 bases lying between them. The CDR3 sequence: CASSPRTRGPQHF. For the CDR3, the DNA is TGCGCCAGCAGCCCACGGACCAGGGGGCCCCAGCATTTT.

The chain recombines TRBV7-9 with TRBJ2-3; D is possibly TRBD1 (6 bases). Germline values: CDR1 SEHNR, CDR2 FQNEAQ (reference sequence). This CDR3 has 17 amino acids. V dropped 0 bases and J dropped 2 bases, with 15 bases sitting between them. DNA of the CDR3: TGTGCCAGCAGCTTAGCGCTTGCGGACAGAGACACAGATACGCAGTATTTT. This encodes CASSLALADRDTDTQYF.

A remark on this clone: This sample also contains other DNA sequences that code for the same CDR3. The V gene is TRBV19, the J gene TRBJ1-1; D uncertain. This CDR3 contains 13 residues. The V gene's germline CDR1 is LNHDA and CDR2 SQIVND (reference sequence). Between the trimmed V and J ends, which lost 1 base and 1 base, there was a span of 4 bases. The chain's CDR3 is CASSIGQNTEAFF. Written as DNA, the CDR3 is TGTGCCAGTAGTATAGGACAGAACACTGAAGCTTTCTTT.

This sequence joins TRBV7-4 and TRBJ2-7, with 14 positions matching TRBD2. Germline CDR1 SGHVT, CDR2 SQSDAQ. The CDR3 has 17 amino acids. Trimming took 4 bases from V and 4 from J; bases not matched to a gene: 9. The CDR3 loop is CASSSWTSGRTRYEQYF. As DNA, the CDR3 is TGTGCCAGCAGCTCGTGGACTAGCGGGAGGACTAGGTACGAGCAGTACTTC.

This rearrangement joins TRBV11-2 to TRBJ2-1; 7 nucleotides agree with TRBD2. This CDR3 is 17 amino acids long. Per germline, CDR1 SGHAT and CDR2 FQNNGV. V lost 6 bases, J lost 4 bases, and 15 bases stayed unmatched. The CDR3 DNA reads TGTGCCAGCAGTGTTTCTGAGGCGGGAGTGGGTTACAATGAGCAGTTCTTC. The encoded protein is CASSVSEAGVGYNEQFF.

This chain uses TRBV13 with TRBJ2-3; TRBD2 might be the D (5 bases). The length of the CDR3 is 13 residues. The germline CDR1 and CDR2 sequences are PRHDT and FYEKMQ (reference sequence). Trimming took off 2 bases at V and 6 bases at J, with 9 bases between the two ends. DNA for the CDR3: TGTGCCAGCAGCTTAAAACCGGGGGATACGCAGTATTTT. Amino acid sequence: CASSLKPGDTQYF.